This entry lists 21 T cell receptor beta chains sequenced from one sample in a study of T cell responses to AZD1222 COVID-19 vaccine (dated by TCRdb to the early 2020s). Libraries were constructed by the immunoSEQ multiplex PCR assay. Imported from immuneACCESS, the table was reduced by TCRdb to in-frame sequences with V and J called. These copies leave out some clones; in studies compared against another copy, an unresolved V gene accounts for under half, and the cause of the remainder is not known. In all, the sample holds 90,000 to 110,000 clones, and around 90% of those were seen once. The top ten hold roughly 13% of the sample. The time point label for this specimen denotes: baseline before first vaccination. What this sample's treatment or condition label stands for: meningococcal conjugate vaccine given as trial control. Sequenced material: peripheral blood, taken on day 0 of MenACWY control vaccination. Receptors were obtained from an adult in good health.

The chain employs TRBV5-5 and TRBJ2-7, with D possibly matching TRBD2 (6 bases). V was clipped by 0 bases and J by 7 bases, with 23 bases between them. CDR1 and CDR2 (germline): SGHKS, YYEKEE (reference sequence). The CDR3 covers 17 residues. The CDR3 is CASSLARISGPQWEQYF. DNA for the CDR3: TGTGCCAGCAGCTTGGCCCGAATTAGCGGCCCCCAATGGGAGCAGTACTTC.

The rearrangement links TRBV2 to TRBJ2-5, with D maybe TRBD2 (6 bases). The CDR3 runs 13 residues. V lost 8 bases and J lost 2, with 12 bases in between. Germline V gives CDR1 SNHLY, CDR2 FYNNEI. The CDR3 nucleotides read TGTGCCAGCGGTAGTAGCGGACAAGAGACCCAGTACTTC. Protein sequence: CASGSSGQETQYF.

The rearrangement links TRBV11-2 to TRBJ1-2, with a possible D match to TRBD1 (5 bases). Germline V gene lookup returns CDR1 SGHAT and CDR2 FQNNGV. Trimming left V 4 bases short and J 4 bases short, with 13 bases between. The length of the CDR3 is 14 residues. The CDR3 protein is CASSYRMGPYGYTF. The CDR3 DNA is TGTGCCAGCAGCTACCGAATGGGGCCCTATGGCTACACCTTC.

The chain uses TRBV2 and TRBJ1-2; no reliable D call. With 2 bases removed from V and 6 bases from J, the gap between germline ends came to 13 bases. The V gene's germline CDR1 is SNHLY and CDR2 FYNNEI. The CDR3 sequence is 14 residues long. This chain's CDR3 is CASSEYGSKNGYTF. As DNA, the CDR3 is TGTGCCAGCAGTGAATACGGGTCCAAAAATGGCTACACCTTC.

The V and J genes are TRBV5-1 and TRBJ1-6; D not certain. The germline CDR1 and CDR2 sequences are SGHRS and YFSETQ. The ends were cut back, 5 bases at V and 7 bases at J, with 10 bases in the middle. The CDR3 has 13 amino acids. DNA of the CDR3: TGCGCCAGCAGGGAGCAAGAGAATTCACCCCTCCACTTT. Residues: CASREQENSPLHF.

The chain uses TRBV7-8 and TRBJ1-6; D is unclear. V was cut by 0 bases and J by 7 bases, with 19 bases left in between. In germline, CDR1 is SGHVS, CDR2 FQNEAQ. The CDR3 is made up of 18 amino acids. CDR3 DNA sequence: TGTGCCAGCAGCTTAGCCTCTCCGGCTTCCGGGCCCAATTCACCCCTCCACTTT. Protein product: CASSLASPASGPNSPLHF.

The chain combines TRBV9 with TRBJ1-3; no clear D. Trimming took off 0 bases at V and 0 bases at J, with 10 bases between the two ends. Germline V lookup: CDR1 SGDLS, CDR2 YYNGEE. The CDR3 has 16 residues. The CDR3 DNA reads TGTGCCAGCAGCGTAGCTTCCGGTGGCTCTGGAAACACCATATATTTT. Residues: CASSVASGGSGNTIYF.

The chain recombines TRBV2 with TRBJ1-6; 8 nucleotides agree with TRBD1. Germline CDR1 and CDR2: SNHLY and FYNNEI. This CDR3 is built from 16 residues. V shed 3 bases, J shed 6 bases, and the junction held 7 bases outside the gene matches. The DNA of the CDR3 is TGTGCCAGCAGTGAGAGACAGGGGCTTAGTAATTCACCCCTCCACTTT. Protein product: CASSERQGLSNSPLHF. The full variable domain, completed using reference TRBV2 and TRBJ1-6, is EPEVTQTPSHQVTQMGQEVILRCVPISNHLYFYWYRQILGQKVEFLVSFYNNEISEKSEIFDDQFSVERPDGSNFTLKIRSTKLEDSAMYFCASSERQGLSNSPLHFGNGTRLTVT.

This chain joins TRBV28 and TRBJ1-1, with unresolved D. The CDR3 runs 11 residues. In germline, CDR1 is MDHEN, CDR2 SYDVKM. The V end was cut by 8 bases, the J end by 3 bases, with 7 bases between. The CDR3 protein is CASHGDTEAFF. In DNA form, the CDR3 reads TGTGCCAGCCACGGGGACACTGAAGCTTTCTTT.

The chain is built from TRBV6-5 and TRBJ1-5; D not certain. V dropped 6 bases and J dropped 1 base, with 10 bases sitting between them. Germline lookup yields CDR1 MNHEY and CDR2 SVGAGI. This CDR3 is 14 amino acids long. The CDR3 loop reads CASSGQQSNQPQHF. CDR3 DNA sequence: TGTGCCAGCAGCGGGCAACAAAGCAATCAGCCCCAGCATTTT.

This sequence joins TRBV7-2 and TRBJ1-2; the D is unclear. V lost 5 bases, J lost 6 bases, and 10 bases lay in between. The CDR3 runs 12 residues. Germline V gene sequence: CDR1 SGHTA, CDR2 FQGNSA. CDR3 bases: TGTGCCAGCAGCCGACGGACGGATGGCTACACCTTC. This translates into CASSRRTDGYTF.

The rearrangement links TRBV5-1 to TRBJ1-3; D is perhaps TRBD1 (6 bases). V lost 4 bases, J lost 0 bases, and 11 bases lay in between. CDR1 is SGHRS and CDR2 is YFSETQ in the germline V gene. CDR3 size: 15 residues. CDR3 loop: CASSPGQTSGNTIYF. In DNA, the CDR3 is TGCGCCAGCAGCCCCGGACAGACCTCTGGAAACACCATATATTTT.

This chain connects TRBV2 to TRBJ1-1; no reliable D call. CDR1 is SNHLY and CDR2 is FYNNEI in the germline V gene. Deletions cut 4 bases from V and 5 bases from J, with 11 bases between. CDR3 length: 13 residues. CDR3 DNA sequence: TGTGCCAGCAGTGCAGACCGGGAGACTGAAGCTTTCTTT. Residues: CASSADRETEAFF.

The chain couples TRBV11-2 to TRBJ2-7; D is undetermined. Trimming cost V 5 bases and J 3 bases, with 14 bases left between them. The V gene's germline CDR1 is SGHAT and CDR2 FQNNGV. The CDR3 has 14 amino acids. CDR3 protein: CASSPPQRYYEQYF. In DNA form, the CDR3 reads TGTGCCAGCAGCCCCCCACAACGATACTACGAGCAGTACTTC.

This chain's CDR3 is CATSAPLGQGNYGYTF. The CDR3 nucleotides read TGTGCCACCAGTGCCCCTCTGGGACAGGGAAACTATGGCTACACCTTC. The J gene is TRBJ1-2, the V gene TRBV24-1, with TRBD1 matching 9 bases. The CDR3 totals 16 residues. CDR1 KGHDR and CDR2 SFDVKD come from the germline V gene. With 5 bases clipped from V and 2 bases from J, the junction kept 8 bases outside the gene matches.

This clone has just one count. The CDR3: CATSRDRGWEAFF. The CDR3 region has the DNA TGTGCCACCAGCAGAGATCGAGGTTGGGAAGCTTTCTTT. V and J are TRBV15 and TRBJ1-1; no clear D. CDR3 length: 13 residues. Germline V CDR1 and CDR2: LNHNV, YYDKDF (reference sequence). V lost 0 bases and J lost 8, with 10 bases in between.

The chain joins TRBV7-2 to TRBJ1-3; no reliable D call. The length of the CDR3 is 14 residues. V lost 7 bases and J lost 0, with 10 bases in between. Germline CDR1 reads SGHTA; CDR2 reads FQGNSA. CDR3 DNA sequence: TGTGCCAGCACAAACGGGTACTCTGGAAACACCATATATTTT. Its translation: CASTNGYSGNTIYF.

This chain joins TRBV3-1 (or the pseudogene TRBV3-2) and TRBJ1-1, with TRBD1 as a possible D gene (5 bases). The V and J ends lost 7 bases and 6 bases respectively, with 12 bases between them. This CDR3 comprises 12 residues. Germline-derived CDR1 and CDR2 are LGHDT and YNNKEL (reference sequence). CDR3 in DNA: TGTGCCAGCACCTCAGGGACCCCTGAAGCTTTCTTT. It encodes CASTSGTPEAFF.

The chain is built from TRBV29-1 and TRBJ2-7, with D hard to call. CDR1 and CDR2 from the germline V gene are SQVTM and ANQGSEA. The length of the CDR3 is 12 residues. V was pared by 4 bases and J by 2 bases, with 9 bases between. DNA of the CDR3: TGCAGCGTTGGAACAGATACCTACGAGCAGTACTTC. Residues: CSVGTDTYEQYF.

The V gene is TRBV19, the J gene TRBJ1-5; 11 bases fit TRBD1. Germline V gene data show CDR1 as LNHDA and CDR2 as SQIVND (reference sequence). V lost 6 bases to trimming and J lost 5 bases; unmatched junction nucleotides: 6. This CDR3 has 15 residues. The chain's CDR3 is CASRVTDRGHQPQHF. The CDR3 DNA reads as TGTGCCAGTAGGGTCACGGACAGGGGGCATCAGCCCCAGCATTTT.

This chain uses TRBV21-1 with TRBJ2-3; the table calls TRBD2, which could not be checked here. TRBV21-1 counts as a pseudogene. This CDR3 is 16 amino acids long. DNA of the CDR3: TGTGCCAGCAGCAAAGCTAGCGGAGCTCGCACAGATACGCAGTATTTT. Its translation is CASSKASGARTDTQYF.